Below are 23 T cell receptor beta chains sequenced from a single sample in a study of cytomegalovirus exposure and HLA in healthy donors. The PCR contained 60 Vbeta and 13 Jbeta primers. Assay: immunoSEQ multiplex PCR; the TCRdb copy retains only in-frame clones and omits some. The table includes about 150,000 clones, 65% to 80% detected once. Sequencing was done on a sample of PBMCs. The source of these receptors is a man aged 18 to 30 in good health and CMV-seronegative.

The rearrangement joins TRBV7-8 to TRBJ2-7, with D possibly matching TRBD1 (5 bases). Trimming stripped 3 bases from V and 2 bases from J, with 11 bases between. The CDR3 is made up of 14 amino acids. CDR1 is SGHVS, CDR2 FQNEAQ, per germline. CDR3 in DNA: TGTGCCAGCAGCTTGGGGCTTATGGCCTACGAGCAGTACTTC. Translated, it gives CASSLGLMAYEQYF.

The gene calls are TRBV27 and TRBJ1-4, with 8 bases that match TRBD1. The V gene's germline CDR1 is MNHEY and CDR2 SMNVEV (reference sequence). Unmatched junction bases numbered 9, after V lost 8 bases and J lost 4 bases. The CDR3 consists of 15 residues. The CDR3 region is CASGPAQGVNEKLFF. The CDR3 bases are TGTGCCAGCGGGCCCGCACAGGGGGTTAATGAAAAACTGTTTTTT.

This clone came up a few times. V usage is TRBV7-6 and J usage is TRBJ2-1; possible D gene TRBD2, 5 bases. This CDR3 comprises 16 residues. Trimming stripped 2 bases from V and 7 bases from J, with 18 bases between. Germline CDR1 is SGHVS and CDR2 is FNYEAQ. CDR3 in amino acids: CASSLSSGLGGNEQFF. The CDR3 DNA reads TGTGCCAGCAGCTTAAGTTCGGGGTTAGGCGGTAATGAGCAGTTCTTC. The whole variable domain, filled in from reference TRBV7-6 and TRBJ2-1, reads GAGVSQSPRYKVTKRGQDVALRCDPISGHVSLYWYRQALGQGPEFLTYFNYEAQQDKSGLPNDRFSAERPEGSISTLTIQRTEQRDSAMYRCASSLSSGLGGNEQFFGPGTRLTVL.

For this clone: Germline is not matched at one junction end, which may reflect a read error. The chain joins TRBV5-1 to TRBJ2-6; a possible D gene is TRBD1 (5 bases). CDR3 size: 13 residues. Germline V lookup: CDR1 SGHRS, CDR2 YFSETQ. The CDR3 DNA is TGCGCCAGCGGACACTCTGGGGCCAACGGCCTGACTTTC. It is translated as CASGHSGANGLTF.

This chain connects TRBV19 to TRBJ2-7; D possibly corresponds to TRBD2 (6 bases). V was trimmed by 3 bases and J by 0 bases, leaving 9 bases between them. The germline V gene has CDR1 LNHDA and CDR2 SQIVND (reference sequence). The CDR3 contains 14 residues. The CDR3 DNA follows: TGTGCCAGTAGTATTCTCGGGAGCTCCTACGAGCAGTACTTC. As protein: CASSILGSSYEQYF.

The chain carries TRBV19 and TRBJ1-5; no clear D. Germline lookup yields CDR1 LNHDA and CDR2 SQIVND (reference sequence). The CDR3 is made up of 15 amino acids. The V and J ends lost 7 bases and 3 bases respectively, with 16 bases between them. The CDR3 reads CASNPLAEHNQPQHF. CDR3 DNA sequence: TGTGCCAGTAACCCTTTGGCGGAACACAATCAGCCCCAGCATTTT. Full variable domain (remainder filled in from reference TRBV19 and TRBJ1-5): DGGITQSPKYLFRKEGQNVTLSCEQNLNHDAMYWYRQDPGQGLRLIYYSQIVNDFQKGDIAEGYSVSREKKESFPLTVTSAQKNPTAFYLCASNPLAEHNQPQHFGDGTRLSIL.

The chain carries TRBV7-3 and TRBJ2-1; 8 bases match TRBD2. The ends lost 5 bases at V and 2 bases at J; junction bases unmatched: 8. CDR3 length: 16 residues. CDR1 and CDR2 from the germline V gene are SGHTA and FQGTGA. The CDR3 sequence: CASSLASGGAYNEQFF. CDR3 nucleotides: TGTGCCAGCAGCCTTGCTTCGGGGGGGGCCTACAATGAGCAGTTCTTC.

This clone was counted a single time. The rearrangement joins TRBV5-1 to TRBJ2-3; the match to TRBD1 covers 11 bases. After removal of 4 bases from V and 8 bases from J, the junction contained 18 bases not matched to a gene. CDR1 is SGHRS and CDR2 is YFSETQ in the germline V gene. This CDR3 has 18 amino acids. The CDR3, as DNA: TGCGCCAGCAGCCGAGATTCGTACTCCGGGACAGGGGGGGGTACGCAGTATTTT. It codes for CASSRDSYSGTGGGTQYF.

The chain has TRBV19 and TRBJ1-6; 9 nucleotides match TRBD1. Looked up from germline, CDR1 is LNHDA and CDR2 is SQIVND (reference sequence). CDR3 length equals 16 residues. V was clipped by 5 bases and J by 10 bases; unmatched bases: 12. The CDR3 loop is CASSPPPGQGGSPLHF. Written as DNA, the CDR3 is TGTGCCAGTAGTCCACCCCCGGGACAGGGTGGCTCACCCCTCCACTTT. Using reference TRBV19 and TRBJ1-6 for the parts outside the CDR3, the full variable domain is DGGITQSPKYLFRKEGQNVTLSCEQNLNHDAMYWYRQDPGQGLRLIYYSQIVNDFQKGDIAEGYSVSREKKESFPLTVTSAQKNPTAFYLCASSPPPGQGGSPLHFGNGTRLTVT.

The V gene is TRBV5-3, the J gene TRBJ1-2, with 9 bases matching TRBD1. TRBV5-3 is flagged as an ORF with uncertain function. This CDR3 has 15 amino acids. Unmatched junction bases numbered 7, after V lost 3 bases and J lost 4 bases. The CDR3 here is CARSSYRGQGYGYTF. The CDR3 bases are TGTGCCAGAAGCTCATACAGGGGGCAGGGCTATGGCTACACCTTC.

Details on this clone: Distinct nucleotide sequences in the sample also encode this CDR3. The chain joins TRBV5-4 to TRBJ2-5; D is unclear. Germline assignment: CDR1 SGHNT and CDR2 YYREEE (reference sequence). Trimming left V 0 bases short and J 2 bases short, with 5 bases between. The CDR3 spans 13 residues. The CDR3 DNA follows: TGTGCCAGCAGCTTGGGCGGACAAGAGACCCAGTACTTC. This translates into CASSLGGQETQYF.

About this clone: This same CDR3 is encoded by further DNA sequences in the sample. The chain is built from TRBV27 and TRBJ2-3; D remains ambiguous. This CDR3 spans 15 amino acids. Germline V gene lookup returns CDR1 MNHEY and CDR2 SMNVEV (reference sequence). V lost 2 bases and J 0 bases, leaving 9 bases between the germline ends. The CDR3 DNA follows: TGTGCCAGCAGTTTAGGGCAGGCTAGCACAGATACGCAGTATTTT. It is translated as CASSLGQASTDTQYF.

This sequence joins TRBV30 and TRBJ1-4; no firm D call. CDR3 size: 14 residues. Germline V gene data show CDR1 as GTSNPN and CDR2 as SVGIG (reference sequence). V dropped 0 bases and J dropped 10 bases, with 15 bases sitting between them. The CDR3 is CAWSVVRKAGKLFF. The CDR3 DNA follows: TGTGCCTGGAGTGTGGTCAGGAAGGCTGGAAAACTGTTTTTT. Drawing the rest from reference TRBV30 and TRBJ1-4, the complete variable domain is SQTIHQWPATLVQPVGSPLSLECTVEGTSNPNLYWYRQAAGRGLQLLFYSVGIGQISSEVPQNLSASRPQDRQFILSSKKLLLSDSGFYLCAWSVVRKAGKLFFGSGTQLSVL.

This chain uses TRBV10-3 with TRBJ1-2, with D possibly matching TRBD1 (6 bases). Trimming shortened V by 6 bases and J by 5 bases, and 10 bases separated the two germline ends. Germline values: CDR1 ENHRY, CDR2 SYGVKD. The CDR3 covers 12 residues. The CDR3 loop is CAIRKDSYGYTF. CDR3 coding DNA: TGTGCCATCAGGAAGGACAGTTATGGCTACACCTTC.

The CDR3 DNA is TGTGCCAGCAGCGTCGGACAGGGGAACTATGGCTACACCTTC. Its protein is CASSVGQGNYGYTF. J is TRBJ1-2 and V is TRBV5-4; 9 nucleotides line up with TRBD1. V shed 4 bases and J 2 bases; nucleotides not matched to a gene: 3. Per germline, CDR1 SGHNT and CDR2 YYREEE (reference sequence). CDR3 size: 14 residues.

CDR3: CASSQDEGFRGSYEQYF. Written as DNA, the CDR3 is TGCGCCAGCAGCCAAGATGAGGGGTTCAGGGGCTCCTACGAGCAGTACTTC. The J gene is TRBJ2-7, the V gene TRBV4-3; a weak D match, TRBD1 (6 bases). Trimming took off 0 bases at V and 0 bases at J, with 15 bases between the two ends. Germline CDR1 LGHNA, CDR2 YSLEER. The CDR3 extends over 17 amino acids.

CDR3 DNA: TGCAGCGTTGAATCCGGCTCTGGGGCCAACGTCCTGACTTTC. Encoded protein: CSVESGSGANVLTF. The chain couples TRBV29-1 to TRBJ2-6; D remains ambiguous. Germline V CDR1 and CDR2: SQVTM, ANQGSEA. The ends were cut back, 2 bases at V and 0 bases at J, with 5 bases in the middle. This CDR3 has 14 residues.

CDR3 amino acids: CASSLRLRGSMNTEAFF. In DNA form, the CDR3 reads TGCGCCAGCAGCTTAAGGCTTAGGGGGTCCATGAACACTGAAGCTTTCTTT. The chain is built from TRBV5-1 and TRBJ1-1; D possibly corresponds to TRBD1 (6 bases). Germline values: CDR1 SGHRS, CDR2 YFSETQ. This CDR3 region has 17 residues. Trimming shortened V by 2 bases and J by 0 bases, and 17 bases separated the two germline ends.

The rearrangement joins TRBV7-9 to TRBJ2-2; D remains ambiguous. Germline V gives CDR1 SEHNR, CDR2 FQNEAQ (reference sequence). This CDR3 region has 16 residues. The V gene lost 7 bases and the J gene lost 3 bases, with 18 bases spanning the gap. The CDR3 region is CASIPLTRVHTGELFF. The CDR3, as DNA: TGTGCCAGCATCCCGTTGACCCGGGTTCACACCGGGGAGCTGTTTTTT.

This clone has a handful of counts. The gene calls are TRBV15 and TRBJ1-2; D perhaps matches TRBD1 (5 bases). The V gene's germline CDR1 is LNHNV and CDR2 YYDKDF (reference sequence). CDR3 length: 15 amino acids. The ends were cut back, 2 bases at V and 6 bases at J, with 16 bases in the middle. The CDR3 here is CATSRYKGLYDGYTF. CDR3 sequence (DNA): TGTGCCACCAGCAGATATAAGGGGCTGTACGATGGCTACACCTTC.

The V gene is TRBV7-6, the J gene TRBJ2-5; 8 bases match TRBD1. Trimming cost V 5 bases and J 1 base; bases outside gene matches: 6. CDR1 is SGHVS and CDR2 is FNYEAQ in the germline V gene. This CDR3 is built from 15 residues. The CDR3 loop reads CASSGGTGAQETQYF. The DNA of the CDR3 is TGTGCCAGCAGCGGGGGGACAGGCGCCCAAGAGACCCAGTACTTC.

The CDR3 sequence: CASSGTAGGELFF. The CDR3 coding sequence is TGCGCCAGCTCGGGGACAGCTGGCGGGGAGCTGTTTTTT. V gene TRBV4-3 combines with J gene TRBJ2-2; 7 bases line up with TRBD1. CDR1 is LGHNA, CDR2 YSLEER, per germline. The CDR3 runs to 13 residues. The trim removed 8 bases at V and 7 bases at J, leaving 7 bases unmatched.

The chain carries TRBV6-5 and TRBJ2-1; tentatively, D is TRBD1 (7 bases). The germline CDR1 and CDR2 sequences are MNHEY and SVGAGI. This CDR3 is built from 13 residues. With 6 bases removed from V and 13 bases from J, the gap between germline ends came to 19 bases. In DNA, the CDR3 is TGTGCCAGCAGAACCGGGGGACAGCTACTTCAGTTCTTC. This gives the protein CASRTGGQLLQFF.